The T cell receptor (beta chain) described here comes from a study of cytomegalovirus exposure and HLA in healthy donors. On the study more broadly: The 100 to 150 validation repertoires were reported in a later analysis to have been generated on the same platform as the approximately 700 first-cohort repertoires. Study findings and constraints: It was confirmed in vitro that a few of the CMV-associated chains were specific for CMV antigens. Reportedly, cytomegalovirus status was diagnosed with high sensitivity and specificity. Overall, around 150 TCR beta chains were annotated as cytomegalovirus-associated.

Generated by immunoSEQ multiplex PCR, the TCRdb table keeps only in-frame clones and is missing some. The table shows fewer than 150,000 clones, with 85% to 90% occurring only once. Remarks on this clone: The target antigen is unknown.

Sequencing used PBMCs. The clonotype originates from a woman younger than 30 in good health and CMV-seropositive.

CDR3 bases: TGTGCCAGTATCCGACAGGGCGATCAGCCCCAGCATTTT. Its translation is CASIRQGDQPQHF. J is TRBJ1-5 and V is TRBV6-5; 7 bases line up with TRBD1. The germline V gene has CDR1 MNHEY and CDR2 SVGAGI. V was clipped by 9 bases and J by 5 bases; unmatched bases: 7. CDR3 length: 13 amino acids.